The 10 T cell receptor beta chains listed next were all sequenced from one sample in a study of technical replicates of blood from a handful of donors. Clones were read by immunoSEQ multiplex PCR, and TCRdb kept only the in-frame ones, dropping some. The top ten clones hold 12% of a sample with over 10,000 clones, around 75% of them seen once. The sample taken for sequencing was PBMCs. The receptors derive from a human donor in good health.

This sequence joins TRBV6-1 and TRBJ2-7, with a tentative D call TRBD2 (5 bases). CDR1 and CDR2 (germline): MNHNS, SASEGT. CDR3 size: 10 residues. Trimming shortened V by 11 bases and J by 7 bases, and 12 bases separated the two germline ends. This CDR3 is CALSPGEQYF. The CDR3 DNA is TGTGCCTTATCGCCGGGGGAGCAGTACTTC.

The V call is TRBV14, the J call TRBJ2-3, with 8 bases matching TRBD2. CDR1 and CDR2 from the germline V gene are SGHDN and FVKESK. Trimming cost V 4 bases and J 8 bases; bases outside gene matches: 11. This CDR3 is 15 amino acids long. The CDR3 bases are TGTGCCAGCAGCCTCACCAGCGGGAGCGTGGGTACGCAGTATTTT. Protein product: CASSLTSGSVGTQYF.

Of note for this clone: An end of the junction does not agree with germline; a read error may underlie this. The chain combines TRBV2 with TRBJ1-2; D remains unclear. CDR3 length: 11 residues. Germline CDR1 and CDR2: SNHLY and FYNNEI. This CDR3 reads CASEVPDPPLF. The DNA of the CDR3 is TGTGCCAGCGAGGTCCCCGATCCCCCCCTATTC.

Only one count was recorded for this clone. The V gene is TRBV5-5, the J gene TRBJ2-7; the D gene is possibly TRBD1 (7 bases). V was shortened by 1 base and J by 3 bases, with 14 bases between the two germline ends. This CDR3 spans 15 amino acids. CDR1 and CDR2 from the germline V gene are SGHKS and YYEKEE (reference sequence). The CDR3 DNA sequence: TGTGCCAGCAGCTTGTCAGGTCAGGGGGGCTACGAGCAGTACTTC. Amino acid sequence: CASSLSGQGGYEQYF.

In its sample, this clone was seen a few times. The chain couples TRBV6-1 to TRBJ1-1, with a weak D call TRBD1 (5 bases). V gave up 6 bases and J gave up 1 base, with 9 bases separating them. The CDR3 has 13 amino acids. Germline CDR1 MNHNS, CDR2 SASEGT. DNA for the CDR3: TGTGCCAGCAGGACGACAGAGAACACTGAAGCTTTCTTT. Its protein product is CASRTTENTEAFF.

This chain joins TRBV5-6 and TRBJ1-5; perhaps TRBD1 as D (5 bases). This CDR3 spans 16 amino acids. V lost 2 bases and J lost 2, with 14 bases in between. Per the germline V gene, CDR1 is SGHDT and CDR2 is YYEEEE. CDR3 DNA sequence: TGTGCCAGCAGCTTAGCTCTTGGCAGGGGCAATCAGCCCCAGCATTTT. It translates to CASSLALGRGNQPQHF.

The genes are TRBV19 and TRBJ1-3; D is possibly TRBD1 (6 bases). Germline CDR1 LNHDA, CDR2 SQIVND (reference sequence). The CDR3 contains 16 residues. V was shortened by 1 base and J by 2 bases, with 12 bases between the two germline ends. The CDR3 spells CASSIGGHYAGNTIYF. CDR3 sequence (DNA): TGTGCCAGTAGTATAGGGGGACACTACGCTGGAAACACCATATATTTT.

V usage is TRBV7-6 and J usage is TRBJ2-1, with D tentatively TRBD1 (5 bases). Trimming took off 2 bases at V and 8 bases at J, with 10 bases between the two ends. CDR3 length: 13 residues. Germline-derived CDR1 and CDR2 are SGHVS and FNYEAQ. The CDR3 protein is CASSLSGIDEQFF. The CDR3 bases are TGTGCCAGCAGCTTATCAGGGATTGATGAGCAGTTCTTC.

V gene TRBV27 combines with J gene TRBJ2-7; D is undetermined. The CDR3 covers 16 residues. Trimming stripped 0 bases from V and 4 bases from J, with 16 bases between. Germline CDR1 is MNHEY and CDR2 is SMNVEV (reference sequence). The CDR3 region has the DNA TGTGCCAGCAGTTTATCGAATCTCGGGTTTTTATACGAGCAGTACTTC. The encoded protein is CASSLSNLGFLYEQYF.

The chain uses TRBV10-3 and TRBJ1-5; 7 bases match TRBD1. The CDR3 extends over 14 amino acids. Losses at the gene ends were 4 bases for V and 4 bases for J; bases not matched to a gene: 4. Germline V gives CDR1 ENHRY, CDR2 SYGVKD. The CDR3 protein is CAISGGTENQPQHF. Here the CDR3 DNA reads TGTGCCATCAGTGGGGGGACAGAAAATCAGCCCCAGCATTTT.